This T cell receptor beta chain comes out of a study of spatial heterogeneity in lung cancer. The wider study: Donors were roughly 72 untreated early-stage non-small cell lung cancer patients. Where present, follow-up PBMC were sequenced a median of roughly 26 months after resection.

The J segment lost 5 bases and the V segment lost 6 bases, leaving 15 bases of the junction unmatched. Germline lookup yields CDR1 SGHRS and CDR2 YFSETQ. This CDR3 contains 16 residues. The time point here: blood at routine non-recurrence follow-up after resection. From tumor, nontumor lung or frozen PBMC, whole RNA was taken unsorted for sequencing. Each CDR3 protein is one row after TCRdb ran MiXCR on the 5' RACE reads. The data contain about 47,000 distinct CDR3 sequences, around 7% of them singletons. This clonotype was seen ten or more times. Here the sequenced sample was PBMCs, taken at follow-up. The gene calls are TRBV5-1 and TRBJ2-5, with 8 positions matching TRBD1. This receptor was taken from a female donor with early-stage non-small cell lung cancer. In DNA form, the CDR3 reads TGCGCCAGCAATCCAAGCCAGGGGGCTGTGTCGGAGACCCAGTACTTC. As protein: CASNPSQGAVSETQYF. Looking up the rest from reference TRBV5-1 and TRBJ2-5 gives the full variable domain: KAGVTQTPRYLIKTRGQQVTLSCSPISGHRSVSWYQQTPGQGLQFLFEYFSETQRNKGNFPGRFSGRQFSNSRSEMNVSTLELGDSALYLCASNPSQGAVSETQYFGPGTRLLVL.